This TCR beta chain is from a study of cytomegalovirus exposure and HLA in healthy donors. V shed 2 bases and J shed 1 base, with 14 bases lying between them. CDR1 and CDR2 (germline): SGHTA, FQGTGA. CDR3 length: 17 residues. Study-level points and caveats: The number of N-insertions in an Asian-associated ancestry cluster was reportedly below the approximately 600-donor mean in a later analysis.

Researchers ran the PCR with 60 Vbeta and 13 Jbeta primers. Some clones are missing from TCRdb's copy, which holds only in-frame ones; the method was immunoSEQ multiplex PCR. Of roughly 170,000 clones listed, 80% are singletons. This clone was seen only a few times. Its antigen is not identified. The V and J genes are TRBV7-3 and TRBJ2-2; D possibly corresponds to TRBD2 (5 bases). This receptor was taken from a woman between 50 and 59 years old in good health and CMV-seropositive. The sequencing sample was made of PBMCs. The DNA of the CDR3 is TGTGCCAGCAGCTTATCCCCGGGAATCAAGAACACCGGGGAGCTGTTTTTT. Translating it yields CASSLSPGIKNTGELFF. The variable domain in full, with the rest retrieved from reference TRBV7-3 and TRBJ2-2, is GAGVSQTPSNKVTEKGKYVELRCDPISGHTALYWYRQSLGQGPEFLIYFQGTGAADDSGLPNDRFFAVRPEGSVSTLKIQRTERGDSAVYLCASSLSPGIKNTGELFFGEGSRLTVL.